This T cell receptor beta chain was sequenced for a study of T-cell reconstitution after alpha-beta-depleted transplantation in children. Per germline, CDR1 MNHNS and CDR2 SASEGT. The CDR3 sequence is 14 residues long. V shed 4 bases, J shed 4 bases, and the junction held 6 bases outside the gene matches. This sample's TCRbeta library carried unique molecular identifier barcodes. TCRdb analysed the PCR reads with MiXCR anew, one entry per CDR3 protein. This table has approximately 980,000 distinct CDR3 sequences, less than 30% appearing once. The receptor comes from a boy in the first two years of life who had a stem cell transplant for SCID, so the T cells may come from the graft donor. Sequencing used PBMCs, mostly from graft donor cells, obtained 360 days after TCRalphabeta/CD19-depleted stem cell transplant. The chain links TRBV6-1 to TRBJ1-2, with TRBD1 identical over 7 bases. CDR3 nucleotides: TGTGCCAGCAGTGCCCGGGACAGAGCCTATGGCTACACCTTC. This codes for CASSARDRAYGYTF.